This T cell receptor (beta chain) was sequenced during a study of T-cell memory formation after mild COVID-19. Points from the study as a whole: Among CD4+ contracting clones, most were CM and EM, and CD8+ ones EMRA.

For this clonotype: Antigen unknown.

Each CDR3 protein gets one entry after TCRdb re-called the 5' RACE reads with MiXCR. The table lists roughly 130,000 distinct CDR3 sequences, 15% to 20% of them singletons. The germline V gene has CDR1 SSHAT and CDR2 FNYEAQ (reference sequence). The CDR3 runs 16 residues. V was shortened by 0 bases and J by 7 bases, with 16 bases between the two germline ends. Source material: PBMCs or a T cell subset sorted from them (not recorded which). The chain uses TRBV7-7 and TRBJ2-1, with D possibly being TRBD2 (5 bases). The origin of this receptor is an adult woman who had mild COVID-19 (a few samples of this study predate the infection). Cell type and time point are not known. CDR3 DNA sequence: TGTGCCAGCAGCTTAGCATCCGGGGAACCCCCAAATGAGCAGTTCTTC. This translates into CASSLASGEPPNEQFF.